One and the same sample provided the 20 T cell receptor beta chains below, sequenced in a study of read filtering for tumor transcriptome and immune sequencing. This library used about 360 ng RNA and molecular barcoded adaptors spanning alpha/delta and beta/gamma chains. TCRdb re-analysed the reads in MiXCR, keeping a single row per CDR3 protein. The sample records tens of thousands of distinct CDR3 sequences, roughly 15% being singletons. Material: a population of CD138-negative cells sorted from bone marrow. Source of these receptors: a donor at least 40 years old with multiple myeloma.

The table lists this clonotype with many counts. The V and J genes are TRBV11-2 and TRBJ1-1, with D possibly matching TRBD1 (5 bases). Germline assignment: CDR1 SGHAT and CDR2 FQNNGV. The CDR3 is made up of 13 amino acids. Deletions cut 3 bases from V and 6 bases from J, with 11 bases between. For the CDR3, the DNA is TGTGCCAGCAGCTTTATATGGGGGTCTGAAGCTTTCTTT. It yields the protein CASSFIWGSEAFF.

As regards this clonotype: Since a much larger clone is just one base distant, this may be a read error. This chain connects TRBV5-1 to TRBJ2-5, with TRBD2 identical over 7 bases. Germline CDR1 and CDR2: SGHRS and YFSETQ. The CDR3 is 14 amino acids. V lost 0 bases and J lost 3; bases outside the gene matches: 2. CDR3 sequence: CASSLDGTKETQYF. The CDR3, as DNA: TGCGCCAGCAGCTTGGATGGGACTAAAGAGACCCAGTACTTC.

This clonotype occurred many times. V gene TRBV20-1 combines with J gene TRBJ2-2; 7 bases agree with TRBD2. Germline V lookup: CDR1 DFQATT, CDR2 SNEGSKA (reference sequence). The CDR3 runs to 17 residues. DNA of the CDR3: TGCAGCGCACCCAGGACGGGGGGAAGGCGGGACACCGGGGAGCTGTTTTTT. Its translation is CSAPRTGGRRDTGELFF.

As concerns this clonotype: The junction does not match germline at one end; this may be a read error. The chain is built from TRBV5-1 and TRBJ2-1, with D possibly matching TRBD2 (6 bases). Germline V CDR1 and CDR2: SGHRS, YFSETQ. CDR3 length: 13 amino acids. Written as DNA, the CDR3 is TGCGCCAGCAGTCTGGAGGGGCCGGGTGAGCGGTTCTTC. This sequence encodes CASSLEGPGERFF.

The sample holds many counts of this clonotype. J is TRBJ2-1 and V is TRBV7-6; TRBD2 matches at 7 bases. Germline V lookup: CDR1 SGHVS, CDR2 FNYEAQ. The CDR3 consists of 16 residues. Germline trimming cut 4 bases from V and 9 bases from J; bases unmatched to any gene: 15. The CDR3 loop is CASSSSPSGGVGEQFF. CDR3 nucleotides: TGTGCCAGCAGCTCCTCTCCTAGCGGAGGGGTCGGTGAGCAGTTCTTC.

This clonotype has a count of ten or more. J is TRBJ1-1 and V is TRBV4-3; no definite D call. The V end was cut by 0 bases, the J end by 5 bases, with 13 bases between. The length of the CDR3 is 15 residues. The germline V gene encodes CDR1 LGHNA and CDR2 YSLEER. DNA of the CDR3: TGCGCCAGCAGCCAAGATAAGTCCCGGTGGACTGAAGCTTTCTTT. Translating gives CASSQDKSRWTEAFF.

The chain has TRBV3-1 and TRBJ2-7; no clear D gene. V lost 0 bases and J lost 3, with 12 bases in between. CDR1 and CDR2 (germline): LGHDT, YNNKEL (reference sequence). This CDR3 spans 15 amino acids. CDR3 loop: CASSQDLWRSYEQYF. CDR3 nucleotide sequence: TGTGCCAGCAGCCAAGATCTGTGGCGGAGCTACGAGCAGTACTTC.

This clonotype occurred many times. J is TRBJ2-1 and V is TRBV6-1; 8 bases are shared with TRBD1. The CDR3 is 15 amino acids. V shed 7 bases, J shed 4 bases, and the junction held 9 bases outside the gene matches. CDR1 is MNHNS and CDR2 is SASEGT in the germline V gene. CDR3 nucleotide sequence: TGTGCCAGCACCACAGGGGGGTGGGCATACAATGAGCAGTTCTTC. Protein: CASTTGGWAYNEQFF.

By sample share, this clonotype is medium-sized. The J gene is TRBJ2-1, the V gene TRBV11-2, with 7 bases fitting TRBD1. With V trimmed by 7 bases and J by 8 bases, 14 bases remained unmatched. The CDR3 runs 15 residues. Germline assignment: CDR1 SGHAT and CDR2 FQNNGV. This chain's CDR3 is CASTFGRGSLDEQFF. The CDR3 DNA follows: TGTGCCAGCACCTTCGGCAGGGGGTCCTTAGATGAGCAGTTCTTC.

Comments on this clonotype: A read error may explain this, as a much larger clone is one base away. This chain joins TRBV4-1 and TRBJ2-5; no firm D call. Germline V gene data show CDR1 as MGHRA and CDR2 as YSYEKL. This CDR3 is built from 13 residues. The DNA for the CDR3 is TGCGCCAGCAGCCAAGACACCCAAGAGGCCCAGTACTTC. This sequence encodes CASSQDTQEAQYF.

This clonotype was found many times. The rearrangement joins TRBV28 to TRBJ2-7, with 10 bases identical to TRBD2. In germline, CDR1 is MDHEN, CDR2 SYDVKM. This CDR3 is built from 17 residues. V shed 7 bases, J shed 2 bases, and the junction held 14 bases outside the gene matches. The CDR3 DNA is TGTGCCAGCACCCTAGGAGGAGCGGGGGGGATCACCTACGAGCAGTACTTC. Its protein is CASTLGGAGGITYEQYF.

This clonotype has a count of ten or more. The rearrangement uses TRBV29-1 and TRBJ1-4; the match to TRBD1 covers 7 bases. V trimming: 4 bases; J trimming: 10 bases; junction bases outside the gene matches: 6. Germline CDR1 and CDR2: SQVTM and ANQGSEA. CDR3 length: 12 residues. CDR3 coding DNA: TGCAGCGTTGGACAGGGAAAGGGAAAACTGTTTTTT. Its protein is CSVGQGKGKLFF.

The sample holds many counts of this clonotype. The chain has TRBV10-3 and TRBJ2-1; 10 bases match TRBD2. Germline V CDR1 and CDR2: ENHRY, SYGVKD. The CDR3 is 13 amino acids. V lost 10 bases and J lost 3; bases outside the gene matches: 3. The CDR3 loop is CATSGGYYNEQFF. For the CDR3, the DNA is TGTGCCACTAGCGGGGGTTACTACAATGAGCAGTTCTTC.

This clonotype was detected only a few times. Here the CDR3 DNA reads TGTGCCAGCAGTCCACCGGGGCCTAGTGAAAAACTGTTTTTT. Its translation is CASSPPGPSEKLFF. This chain uses TRBV28 with TRBJ1-4; TRBD1 is a possible D gene (5 bases). V lost 5 bases to trimming and J lost 7 bases, with 14 bases between them. Germline CDR1 and CDR2: MDHEN and SYDVKM. The CDR3 length is 14 residues.

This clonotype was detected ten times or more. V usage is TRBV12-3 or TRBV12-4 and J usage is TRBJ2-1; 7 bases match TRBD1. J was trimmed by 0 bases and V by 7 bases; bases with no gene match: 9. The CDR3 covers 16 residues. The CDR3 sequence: CASIGTALHSYNEQFF. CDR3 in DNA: TGTGCCAGCATCGGGACAGCGTTACACTCCTACAATGAGCAGTTCTTC.

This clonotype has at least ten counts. CDR3 bases: TGTGCCAGCAGTCCCCATAATTCACCCCTCCACTTT. Translated: CASSPHNSPLHF. V is TRBV27 and J is TRBJ1-6, with unresolved D. The germline V and J ends were trimmed by 5 bases and 5 bases, with 4 bases remaining between them. CDR1 and CDR2 (germline): MNHEY, SMNVEV (reference sequence). CDR3 length equals 12 residues.

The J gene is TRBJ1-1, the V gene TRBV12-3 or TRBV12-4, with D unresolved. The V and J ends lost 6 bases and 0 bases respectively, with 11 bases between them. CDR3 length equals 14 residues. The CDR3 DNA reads TGTGCCAGCAGCCAAGATTCAGTGAACACTGAAGCTTTCTTT. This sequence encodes CASSQDSVNTEAFF.

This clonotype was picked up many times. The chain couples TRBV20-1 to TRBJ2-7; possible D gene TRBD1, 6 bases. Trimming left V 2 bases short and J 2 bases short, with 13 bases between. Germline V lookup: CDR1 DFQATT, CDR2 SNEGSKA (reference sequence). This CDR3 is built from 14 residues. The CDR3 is CSARYGTLPYEQYF. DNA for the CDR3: TGCAGTGCTAGATACGGGACACTCCCCTACGAGCAGTACTTC.

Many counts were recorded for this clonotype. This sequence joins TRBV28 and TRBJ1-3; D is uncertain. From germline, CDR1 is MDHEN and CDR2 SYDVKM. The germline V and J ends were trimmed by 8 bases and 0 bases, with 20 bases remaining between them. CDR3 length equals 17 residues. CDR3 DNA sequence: TGTGCCAGCTCCCCGCTAACACGGACCTTCTCTGGAAACACCATATATTTT. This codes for CASSPLTRTFSGNTIYF. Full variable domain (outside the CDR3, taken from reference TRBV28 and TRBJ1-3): DVKVTQSSRYLVKRTGEKVFLECVQDMDHENMFWYRQDPGLGLRLIYFSYDVKMKEKGDIPEGYSVSREKKERFSLILESASTNQTSMYLCASSPLTRTFSGNTIYFGEGSWLTVV.

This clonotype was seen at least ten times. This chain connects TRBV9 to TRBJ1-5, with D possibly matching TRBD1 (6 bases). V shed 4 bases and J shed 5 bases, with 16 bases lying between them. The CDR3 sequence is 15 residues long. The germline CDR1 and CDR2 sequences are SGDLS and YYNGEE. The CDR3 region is CASSPGTSGDQPQHF. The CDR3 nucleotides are TGTGCCAGCAGCCCGGGGACCTCAGGGGATCAGCCCCAGCATTTT.